This TCR beta chain was obtained from a study of control samples from healthy donors and cancer patients (TCRdb year 2020). The library relied on the immunoSEQ multiplex PCR assay. The source is immuneACCESS, and TCRdb retained only in-frame sequences with V and J called. Part of the clones is not carried over; for the studies checked, unresolved V genes explain less than half of this, and the remainder is unexplained. The sample table records 120,000 to 150,000 clones; 91% of these occur just once. The ten biggest clones cover approximately 6.8% of the sample. Clipping removes 1 base from V and 8 bases from J, with 2 as the unmatched junction base count. The CDR3 sequence holds 13 residues, the cysteine and phenylalanine included. Only CDR3 DNA remains: 39 bases, in frame from the first base. Worth noting for this clone: This clone's antigen is unknown. The sample holds no much larger clone one base away, and base qualities are not on file.

This clonotype was obtained from a man aged 18 to 29 in good health. The sample comprised blood. The chain uses TRBV12-3 or TRBV12-4 and TRBJ1-2; 9 bases in the middle match TRBD1. The DNA sequence is as follows: TGTGCCAGCAGTTTAGGGACAGGGGTCGGCTACACCTTC. Its translation is CASSLGTGVGYTF.